Following are 3 T cell receptor beta chains from one sample sequenced in a study of beta chain features in type 1 diabetes. Isolated RNA was reverse transcribed in full, so expressed TCRB transcripts were sequenced. Some clones are missing from TCRdb's copy, which holds only in-frame ones; the method was immunoSEQ multiplex PCR. The top ten clones hold 0.015% to 0.02% of a sample with about 330,000 clones, approximately 11% of them seen once. The specimen was naive CD4+ T cells from blood. The receptors here all came from a woman in her twenties or thirties in good health.

In its sample, this clone was seen a few times. V and J are TRBV25-1 and TRBJ2-3, with 10 bases lining up with TRBD1. V shed 5 bases and J 3 bases; nucleotides not matched to a gene: 8. Germline values: CDR1 MGHDK, CDR2 SYGVNS. CDR3 size: 16 residues. The CDR3 sequence: CASSPLWGQGTDTQYF. In DNA, the CDR3 is TGTGCCAGCAGTCCCCTGTGGGGACAGGGGACAGATACGCAGTATTTT.

This clone was seen only a few times. The V and J genes are TRBV5-6 and TRBJ2-5; D is ambiguous. Per the germline V gene, CDR1 is SGHDT and CDR2 is YYEEEE. This CDR3 spans 13 amino acids. V was shortened by 2 bases and J by 3 bases, with 8 bases between the two germline ends. CDR3 coding DNA: TGTGCCAGCAGCTTCCTAGAAGAAGAGACCCAGTACTTC. This translates into CASSFLEEETQYF.

In its sample, this clone was seen a few times. This chain uses TRBV6-5 with TRBJ1-5; 9 bases line up with TRBD1. V lost 6 bases and J lost 3; bases outside the gene matches: 6. Germline loops: CDR1 MNHEY, CDR2 SVGAGI. The CDR3 extends over 15 amino acids. DNA of the CDR3: TGTGCCAGCAGCAAGGACAGGGGTAACAATCAGCCCCAGCATTTT. It encodes CASSKDRGNNQPQHF.